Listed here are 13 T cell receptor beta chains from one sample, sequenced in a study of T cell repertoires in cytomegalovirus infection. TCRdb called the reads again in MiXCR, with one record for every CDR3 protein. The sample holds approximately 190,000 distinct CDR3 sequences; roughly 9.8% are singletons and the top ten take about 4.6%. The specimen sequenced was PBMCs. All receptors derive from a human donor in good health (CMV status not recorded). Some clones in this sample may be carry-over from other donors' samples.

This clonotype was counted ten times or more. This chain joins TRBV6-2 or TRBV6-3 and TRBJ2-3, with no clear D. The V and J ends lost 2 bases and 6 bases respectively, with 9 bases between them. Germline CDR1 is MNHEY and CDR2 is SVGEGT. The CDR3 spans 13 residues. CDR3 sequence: CASSYPGRDTQYF. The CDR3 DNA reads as TGTGCCAGCAGTTACCCCGGAAGGGATACGCAGTATTTT.

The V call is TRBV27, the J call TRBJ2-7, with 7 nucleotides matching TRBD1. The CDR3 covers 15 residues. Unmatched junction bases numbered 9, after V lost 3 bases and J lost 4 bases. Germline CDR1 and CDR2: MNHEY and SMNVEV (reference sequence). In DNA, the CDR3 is TGTGCCAGCAGTTTCGTGCAGGACAGGTATTACGAGCAGTACTTC. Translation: CASSFVQDRYYEQYF.

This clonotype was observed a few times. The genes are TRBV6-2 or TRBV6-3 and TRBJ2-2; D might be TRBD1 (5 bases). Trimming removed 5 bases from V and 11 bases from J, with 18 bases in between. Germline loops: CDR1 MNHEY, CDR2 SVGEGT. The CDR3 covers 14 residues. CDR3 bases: TGTGCCAGCAGTGAAGACAGCTACAACTATGAGCTGTTTTTT. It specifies CASSEDSYNYELFF.

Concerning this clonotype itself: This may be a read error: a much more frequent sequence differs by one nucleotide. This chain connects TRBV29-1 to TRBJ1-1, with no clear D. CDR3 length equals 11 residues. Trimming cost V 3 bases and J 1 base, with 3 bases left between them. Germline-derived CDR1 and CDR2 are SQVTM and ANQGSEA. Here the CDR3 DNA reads TGCAGCGTTGACGAGAACACTGAAGCTTTCTTT. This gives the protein CSVDENTEAFF. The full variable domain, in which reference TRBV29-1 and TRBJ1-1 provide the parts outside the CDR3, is SAVISQKPSRDICQRGTSLTIQCQVDSQVTMMFWYRQQPGQSLTLIATANQGSEATYESGFVIDKFPISRPNLTFSTLTVSNMSPEDSSIYLCSVDENTEAFFGQGTRLTVV.

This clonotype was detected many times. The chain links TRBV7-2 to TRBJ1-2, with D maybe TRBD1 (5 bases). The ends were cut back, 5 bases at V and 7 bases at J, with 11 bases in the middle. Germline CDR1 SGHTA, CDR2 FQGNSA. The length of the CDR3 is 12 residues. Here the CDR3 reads CASSVKRGGYTF. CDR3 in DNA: TGTGCCAGCAGCGTAAAAAGGGGTGGCTACACCTTC.

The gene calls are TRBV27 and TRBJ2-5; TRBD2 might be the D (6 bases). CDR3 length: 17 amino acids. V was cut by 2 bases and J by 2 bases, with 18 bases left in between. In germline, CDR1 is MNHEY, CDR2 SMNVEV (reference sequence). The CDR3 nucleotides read TGTGCCAGCAGTTTACTCGGCGGGGTAGGCCTTCAAGAGACCCAGTACTTC. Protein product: CASSLLGGVGLQETQYF.

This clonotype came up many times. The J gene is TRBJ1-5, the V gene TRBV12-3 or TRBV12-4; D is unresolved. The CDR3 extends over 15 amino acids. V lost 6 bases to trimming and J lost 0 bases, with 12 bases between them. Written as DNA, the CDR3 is TGTGCCAGCAGCGTCGGGGAGTATAGCAATCAGCCCCAGCATTTT. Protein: CASSVGEYSNQPQHF.

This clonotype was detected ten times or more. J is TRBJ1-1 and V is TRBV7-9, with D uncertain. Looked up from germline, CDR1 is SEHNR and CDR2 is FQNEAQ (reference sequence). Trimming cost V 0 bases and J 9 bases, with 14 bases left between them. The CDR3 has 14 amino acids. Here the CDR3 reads CASSLAGRIGQAFF. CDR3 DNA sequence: TGTGCCAGCAGCTTAGCCGGAAGAATAGGGCAAGCTTTCTTT.

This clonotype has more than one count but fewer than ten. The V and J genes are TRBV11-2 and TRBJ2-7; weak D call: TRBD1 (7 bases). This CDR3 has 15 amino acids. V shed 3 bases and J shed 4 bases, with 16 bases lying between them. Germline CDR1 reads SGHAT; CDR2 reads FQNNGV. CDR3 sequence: CASSLAYRGGYEQYF. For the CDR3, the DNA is TGTGCCAGCAGCTTGGCATACAGGGGAGGATACGAGCAGTACTTC.

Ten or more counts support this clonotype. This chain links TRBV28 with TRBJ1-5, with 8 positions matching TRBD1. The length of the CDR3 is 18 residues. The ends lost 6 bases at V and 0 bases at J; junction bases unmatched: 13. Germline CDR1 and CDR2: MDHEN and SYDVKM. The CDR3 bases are TGTGCCAGCAGCGCCTCACAGGGGGGGGTCTATAGCAATCAGCCCCAGCATTTT. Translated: CASSASQGGVYSNQPQHF.

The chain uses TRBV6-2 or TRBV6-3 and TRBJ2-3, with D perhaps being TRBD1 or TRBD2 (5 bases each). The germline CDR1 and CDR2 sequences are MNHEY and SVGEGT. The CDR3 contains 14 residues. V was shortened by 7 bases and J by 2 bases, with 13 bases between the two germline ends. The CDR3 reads CASKGRPITDTQYF. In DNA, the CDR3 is TGTGCCAGCAAGGGACGCCCTATCACAGATACGCAGTATTTT.

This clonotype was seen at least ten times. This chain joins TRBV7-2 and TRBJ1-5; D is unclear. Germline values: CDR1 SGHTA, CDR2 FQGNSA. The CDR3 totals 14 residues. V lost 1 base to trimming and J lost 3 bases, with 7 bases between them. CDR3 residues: CASSLVGYNQPQHF. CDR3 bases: TGTGCCAGCAGCTTAGTCGGGTACAATCAGCCCCAGCATTTT.

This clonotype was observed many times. The CDR3 nucleotides read TGTGCCAGCAGCTCACGCCCCTCCGGAAATGAAAAACTGTTTTTT. It translates to CASSSRPSGNEKLFF. The rearrangement uses TRBV7-2 and TRBJ1-4; D unclear. CDR1 and CDR2 (germline): SGHTA, FQGNSA. The CDR3 spans 15 residues. V was clipped by 4 bases and J by 5 bases, with 14 bases between them.